This T cell receptor beta chain derives from a study of CD8+CD57+ T cells in acquired aplastic anemia. Broader study findings: Patients and controls shared approximately 30 CD8+ CDR3 sequences, highly expressed in patients. Levels of CD8+ Simpson's diversity were not significantly distinct in patients versus controls.

With V trimmed by 7 bases and J by 9 bases, 14 bases remained unmatched. Germline V CDR1 and CDR2: SEHNR, FQNEAQ (reference sequence). The CDR3 has 15 amino acids. The sequenced patients had an expansion of CD8+CD57+ cells seen by flow cytometry. Every patient presented with severe acquired aplastic anemia. Of note for this clonotype: What it recognizes is unknown.

For CDR3 and TCR beta VDJ profiling, genomic DNA was the template used. TCRdb re-derived calls from the reads in MiXCR, one entry per CDR3 protein. Counted here are over 150,000 distinct CDR3 sequences, 71% occurring once; the ten biggest clones make up about 50%. This chain links TRBV7-9 with TRBJ2-1; 8 nucleotides match TRBD1. This receptor was taken from a human donor with aplastic anemia. The sequenced sample consisted of sorted CD4+, CD8+, or CD8+CD57+ T cells (not recorded which) from PBMCs. The CDR3 sequence: CASTSRQGAIGEQFF. The CDR3 DNA is TGTGCCAGCACCTCCCGCCAGGGGGCAATCGGTGAGCAGTTCTTC.